This TCR beta chain originates from a study of cytomegalovirus exposure and HLA in healthy donors. Study-level background: It was reported in a later analysis that the 90 to 150 validation repertoires used the same platform as the approximately 670 first-cohort repertoires.

A note on this clone: A read error may explain this, as a much larger clone is one base away.

Per germline, CDR1 WSHSY and CDR2 SAAADI. CDR3 length: 14 residues. The V segment lost 6 bases and the J segment 0 bases; nucleotides outside the gene matches: 2. The data were produced by immunoSEQ multiplex PCR, yet TCRdb's version contains in-frame clones alone and is incomplete. Of around 190,000 clones listed, 86% are singletons. The TCR originated in a woman between 18 and 29 years old in good health and CMV-seronegative. The chain carries TRBV10-2 and TRBJ2-7; 10 nucleotides agree with TRBD1. Sequencing was done on a sample of PBMCs. The CDR3 DNA sequence: TGCGCCAGCAGCCGGACAGGGGGCTCCTACGAGCAGTACTTC. The encoded protein is CASSRTGGSYEQYF.